These 30 T cell receptor beta chains came from one sample sequenced in a study of cytomegalovirus exposure and HLA in healthy donors. Both 60 Vbeta primers and 13 Jbeta primers went into the PCR. Some clones are missing from TCRdb's copy, which holds only in-frame ones; the method was immunoSEQ multiplex PCR. This table has around 120,000 clones, under 80% appearing once. The material sequenced was PBMCs. All receptors derive from a man aged 60 to 69 in good health and CMV-seropositive.

This clone has a handful of counts. The chain employs TRBV30 and TRBJ2-5, with TRBD2 identical over 10 bases. Germline-derived CDR1 and CDR2 are GTSNPN and SVGIG (reference sequence). The CDR3 has 14 amino acids. V lost 6 bases, J lost 5 bases, and 9 bases stayed unmatched. This chain's CDR3 is CACTGTSDRETQYF. CDR3 in DNA: TGTGCCTGCACCGGGACTAGCGATCGGGAGACCCAGTACTTC.

The V call is TRBV7-9, the J call TRBJ1-1, with D maybe TRBD1 (5 bases). The germline V gene encodes CDR1 SEHNR and CDR2 FQNEAQ (reference sequence). Trimming removed 7 bases at V and 5 bases at J, with 14 bases between. The CDR3 consists of 13 residues. CDR3 sequence: CASNAGVQTEAFF. The CDR3, as DNA: TGTGCCAGCAATGCGGGGGTGCAGACTGAAGCTTTCTTT.

The chain employs TRBV30 and TRBJ2-6; TRBD1 is a possible D gene (5 bases). Germline lookup yields CDR1 GTSNPN and CDR2 SVGIG (reference sequence). Trimming stripped 3 bases from V and 2 bases from J, with 11 bases between. This CDR3 is built from 15 residues. CDR3 bases: TGTGCCTGGAGCCTCTGGGGCACTGGGGCCAACGTCCTGACTTTC. Amino acids: CAWSLWGTGANVLTF.

The V and J genes are TRBV2 and TRBJ2-1, with 15 positions matching TRBD2. V was clipped by 2 bases and J by 6 bases; unmatched bases: 8. This CDR3 has 18 amino acids. In germline, CDR1 is SNHLY, CDR2 FYNNEI. The CDR3, as DNA: TGTGCCAGCAGTGAACCTGGACTAGCGGGAGGGCCTACCAATGAGCAGTTCTTC. Its translation is CASSEPGLAGGPTNEQFF.

This clone turned up a few times. The genes are TRBV5-4 and TRBJ1-1, with D unclear. CDR3 length: 13 amino acids. CDR1 is SGHNT and CDR2 is YYREEE in the germline V gene (reference sequence). Trimming cost V 0 bases and J 1 base, with 4 bases left between them. CDR3 sequence (DNA): TGTGCCAGCAGCTTGGACACGAACACTGAAGCTTTCTTT. It specifies CASSLDTNTEAFF.

DNA for the CDR3: TGTGCCAGCAGCTTAGCGTCAGCTTTGGGGGCTGGCTACACCTTC. Translated, it gives CASSLASALGAGYTF. The rearrangement links TRBV7-8 to TRBJ1-2; perhaps TRBD1 as D (6 bases). The germline gives CDR1 SGHVS, CDR2 FQNEAQ. CDR3 length: 15 residues. V dropped 0 bases and J dropped 7 bases, with 15 bases sitting between them.

V and J are TRBV15 and TRBJ2-5; 10 nucleotides agree with TRBD2. The trim removed 3 bases at V and 7 bases at J, leaving 5 bases unmatched. CDR1 is LNHNV, CDR2 YYDKDF, per germline (reference sequence). There are 14 residues in the CDR3. The CDR3 protein is CATSSRTSGATQYF. The CDR3 DNA follows: TGTGCCACCAGCAGTCGGACTAGCGGTGCGACCCAGTACTTC.

V is TRBV2 and J is TRBJ1-1, with 9 bases that match TRBD1. V lost 8 bases to trimming and J lost 5 bases; unmatched junction nucleotides: 6. Germline CDR1 SNHLY, CDR2 FYNNEI. This CDR3 is built from 13 residues. CDR3 amino acids: CASYQTGGTEAFF. The CDR3 nucleotides are TGTGCCAGCTACCAGACAGGGGGAACTGAAGCTTTCTTT.

The CDR3 DNA reads TGTGCCAGCAGCCTAGACAGGGGACTCAACTATAATTCACCCCTCCACTTT. Translating gives CASSLDRGLNYNSPLHF. The chain joins TRBV5-4 to TRBJ1-6; 8 bases align to TRBD1. The J segment lost 3 bases and the V segment lost 4 bases, leaving 9 bases of the junction unmatched. Germline V gene lookup returns CDR1 SGHNT and CDR2 YYREEE (reference sequence). CDR3 length: 17 amino acids.

V gene TRBV6-1 combines with J gene TRBJ1-4; 7 bases are shared with TRBD1. With V trimmed by 6 bases and J by 7 bases, 5 bases remained unmatched. Per germline, CDR1 MNHNS and CDR2 SASEGT. This CDR3 is 13 amino acids long. The CDR3 region has the DNA TGTGCCAGCAGCTCACAGGGGAGTGAAAAACTGTTTTTT. This gives the protein CASSSQGSEKLFF.

J is TRBJ1-1 and V is TRBV19, with no clear D. Germline CDR1 reads LNHDA; CDR2 reads SQIVND (reference sequence). The length of the CDR3 is 11 residues. V gave up 10 bases and J gave up 4 bases, with 10 bases separating them. For the CDR3, the DNA is TGTGCCACCTCGGTAATCACTGAAGCTTTCTTT. Protein product: CATSVITEAFF.

J is TRBJ2-7 and V is TRBV11-3, with TRBD2 matching 7 bases. This CDR3 contains 15 residues. Trimming cost V 5 bases and J 5 bases; bases outside gene matches: 12. From germline, CDR1 is SGHNT and CDR2 YENEEA. In nucleotides, the CDR3 is TGTGCCAGCAGCACCCGGGGGACTATGGGGGACGAGCAGTACTTC. Amino acids: CASSTRGTMGDEQYF.

This chain's CDR3 is CASSALGGGSDTQYF. The CDR3 coding sequence is TGTGCCAGCAGTGCTTTGGGGGGTGGATCAGATACGCAGTATTTT. This chain links TRBV6-5 with TRBJ2-3, with D possibly matching TRBD2 (6 bases). V lost 5 bases and J 4 bases, leaving 16 bases between the germline ends. The CDR3 has 15 amino acids. Per germline, CDR1 MNHEY and CDR2 SVGAGI.

J is TRBJ2-3 and V is TRBV2; 7 bases line up with TRBD2. Germline V gene data show CDR1 as SNHLY and CDR2 as FYNNEI. The CDR3 is 15 amino acids. With V trimmed by 4 bases and J by 3 bases, 7 bases remained unmatched. The CDR3 loop reads CASSVPAGETDTQYF. The DNA for the CDR3 is TGTGCCAGCAGTGTTCCGGCGGGAGAGACAGATACGCAGTATTTT.

The V call is TRBV10-3, the J call TRBJ2-7, with TRBD1 matching 12 bases. Per the germline V gene, CDR1 is ENHRY and CDR2 is SYGVKD. The CDR3 length is 13 residues. After removal of 10 bases from V and 2 bases from J, the junction contained 3 bases not matched to a gene. CDR3 nucleotides: TGTGCCAGCCGGGACAGGGGGCCCTACGAGCAGTACTTC. This gives the protein CASRDRGPYEQYF.

This chain joins TRBV10-3 and TRBJ2-7, with D hard to call. V was cut by 0 bases and J by 4 bases, with 13 bases left in between. CDR3 length: 15 amino acids. Germline assignment: CDR1 ENHRY and CDR2 SYGVKD. CDR3 DNA sequence: TGTGCCATCAGTGAGTCAGAACTCCCCCCATACGAGCAGTACTTC. It is translated as CAISESELPPYEQYF.

The table lists this clone with a count of one. The chain links TRBV4-1 to TRBJ1-2, with D maybe TRBD1 (6 bases). There are 12 residues in the CDR3. Germline-derived CDR1 and CDR2 are MGHRA and YSYEKL. The V end was cut by 5 bases, the J end by 4 bases, with 8 bases between. In DNA form, the CDR3 reads TGCGCCAGCAGCTTACAGGGCTATGGCTACACCTTC. Translating gives CASSLQGYGYTF.

The chain carries TRBV30 and TRBJ1-1; D is unresolved. This CDR3 comprises 14 residues. The germline gives CDR1 GTSNPN, CDR2 SVGIG (reference sequence). V gave up 0 bases and J gave up 0 bases, with 8 bases separating them. The CDR3 nucleotides are TGTGCCTGGAGTGTCGTCAGATTGAACACTGAAGCTTTCTTT. This gives the protein CAWSVVRLNTEAFF.

This clone was found a few times. The chain is built from TRBV11-2 and TRBJ1-1, with 7 bases fitting TRBD1. The CDR3 totals 13 residues. The trim removed 5 bases at V and 3 bases at J, leaving 3 bases unmatched. Germline-derived CDR1 and CDR2 are SGHAT and FQNNGV. Here the CDR3 reads CASSTDRDTEAFF. In DNA, the CDR3 is TGTGCCAGCAGCACCGACAGGGACACTGAAGCTTTCTTT.

The chain employs TRBV11-2 and TRBJ1-6; D not resolved. Trimming cost V 6 bases and J 14 bases, with 29 bases left between them. Germline-derived CDR1 and CDR2 are SGHAT and FQNNGV. The CDR3 extends over 17 amino acids. The CDR3 sequence: CASSSTPQIGPYWALHF. The CDR3, as DNA: TGTGCCAGCAGTTCTACCCCACAGATTGGTCCGTATTGGGCCCTCCACTTT.

The gene calls are TRBV5-1 and TRBJ2-2; TRBD1 aligns across 8 bases. J gave up 6 bases and V 3 bases, and 4 bases lay outside the gene matches. Germline-derived CDR1 and CDR2 are SGHRS and YFSETQ. The CDR3 is 14 amino acids. CDR3: CASSWGQVAGELFF. CDR3 coding DNA: TGCGCCAGCAGCTGGGGACAGGTCGCCGGGGAGCTGTTTTTT.

The J gene is TRBJ1-1, the V gene TRBV5-1; D is possibly TRBD1 (6 bases). Between the trimmed V and J ends, which lost 1 base and 2 bases, there was a span of 12 bases. CDR1 is SGHRS and CDR2 is YFSETQ in the germline V gene. This CDR3 has 15 residues. CDR3 loop: CASSLPPGANTEAFF. The CDR3 DNA is TGCGCCAGCAGCTTGCCCCCAGGGGCAAACACTGAAGCTTTCTTT.

The V gene is TRBV11-2, the J gene TRBJ1-2; weak D call: TRBD1 (6 bases). The CDR3 length is 18 residues. V lost 4 bases and J 0 bases, leaving 21 bases between the germline ends. Germline V gives CDR1 SGHAT, CDR2 FQNNGV. In DNA, the CDR3 is TGTGCCAGCAGCTCAGCGGGCGGGGGCCCGAGGACTAACTATGGCTACACCTTC. Protein: CASSSAGGGPRTNYGYTF.

The chain carries TRBV5-1 and TRBJ2-5; D perhaps matches TRBD1 (6 bases). The assigned J gene may be wrong: the sequence end matches TRBJ2-7 better. The CDR3 is 15 residues long. CDR1 and CDR2 from the germline V gene are SGHRS and YFSETQ. The CDR3 reads CASSLIPDSSDEQYF. Written as DNA, the CDR3 is TGCGCCAGCAGCCTCATACCGGACAGTTCCGACGAGCAGTACTTC.

This chain links TRBV4-1 with TRBJ1-4, with D possibly TRBD1 on 6 matching bases. V was trimmed by 1 base and J by 7 bases, leaving 10 bases between them. Germline CDR1 reads MGHRA; CDR2 reads YSYEKL. The CDR3 runs to 14 residues. CDR3 sequence (DNA): TGCGCCAGCAGCCAAGGGGCAGGGGTTGAAAAACTGTTTTTT. As protein: CASSQGAGVEKLFF.

The chain is built from TRBV5-1 and TRBJ1-2; the D is unclear. From germline, CDR1 is SGHRS and CDR2 YFSETQ. V lost 4 bases to trimming and J lost 2 bases, with 15 bases between them. This CDR3 contains 15 residues. The CDR3 bases are TGCGCCAGCAGCATAGGAAGCGAACCAAACTATGGCTACACCTTC. Its protein is CASSIGSEPNYGYTF.

V usage is TRBV7-9 and J usage is TRBJ1-5; 10 positions agree with TRBD1. V dropped 3 bases and J dropped 3; count of bases not matched to a gene: 2. Germline V gene lookup returns CDR1 SEHNR and CDR2 FQNEAQ (reference sequence). CDR3 size: 15 residues. For the CDR3, the DNA is TGTGCCAGCAGCTTGGGACAGGGGATCAATCAGCCCCAGCATTTT. Its protein is CASSLGQGINQPQHF.

The V and J genes are TRBV25-1 and TRBJ2-3; 15 bases map to TRBD2. Germline V gene sequence: CDR1 MGHDK, CDR2 SYGVNS. The CDR3 extends over 18 amino acids. With 2 bases clipped from V and 2 bases from J, the junction kept 5 bases outside the gene matches. This CDR3 reads CASSEPGLAGGITDTQYF. CDR3 DNA: TGTGCCAGCAGTGAACCGGGACTAGCGGGAGGAATCACAGATACGCAGTATTTT. Full variable domain (remainder filled in from reference TRBV25-1 and TRBJ2-3): EADIYQTPRYLVIGTGKKITLECSQTMGHDKMYWYQQDPGMELHLIHYSYGVNSTEKGDLSSESTVSRIRTEHFPLTLESARPSHTSQYLCASSEPGLAGGITDTQYFGPGTRLTVL.

The chain uses TRBV11-2 and TRBJ1-1; 7 nucleotides match TRBD1. The CDR3 has 12 amino acids. V was clipped by 4 bases and J by 11 bases; unmatched bases: 7. Germline V gene data show CDR1 as SGHAT and CDR2 as FQNNGV. CDR3 sequence (DNA): TGTGCCAGCAGCTCCTACAGGGGAGGCGCTTTCTTT. As protein: CASSSYRGGAFF.

This clone was recorded a few times. This rearrangement joins TRBV5-1 to TRBJ1-3; 7 nucleotides agree with TRBD1. Germline V gene sequence: CDR1 SGHRS, CDR2 YFSETQ. The CDR3 length is 14 residues. J gave up 3 bases and V 4 bases, and 4 bases lay outside the gene matches. CDR3 in DNA: TGCGCCAGCAGCAAGGACAGGATTGGAAACACCATATATTTT. Translated: CASSKDRIGNTIYF.